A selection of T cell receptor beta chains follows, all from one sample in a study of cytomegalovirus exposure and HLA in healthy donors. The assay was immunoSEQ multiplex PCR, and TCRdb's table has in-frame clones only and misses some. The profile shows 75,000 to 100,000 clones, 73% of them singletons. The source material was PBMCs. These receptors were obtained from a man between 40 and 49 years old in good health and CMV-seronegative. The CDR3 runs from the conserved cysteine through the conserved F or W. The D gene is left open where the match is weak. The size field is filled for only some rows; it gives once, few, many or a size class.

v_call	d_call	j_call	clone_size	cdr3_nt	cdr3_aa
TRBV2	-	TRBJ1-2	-	TGTGCCAGCAGTGAGAGGGCAGACTATGGCTACACCTTC	CASSERADYGYTF
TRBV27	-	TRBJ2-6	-	TGTGCCAGCAGTCCTCGATGGGCGAGCTCTGGGGCCAACGTCCTGACTTTC	CASSPRWASSGANVLTF
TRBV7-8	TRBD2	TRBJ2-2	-	TGTGCCAGCAGTCACTTAGCGGGGGAGGGATCTGGGGAGCTGTTTTTT	CASSHLAGEGSGELFF
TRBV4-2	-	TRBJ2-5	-	TGTGCCAGCAGCCCGGTCGGGGTCGGGGAGACCCAGTACTTC	CASSPVGVGETQYF
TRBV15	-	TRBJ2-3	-	TGTGCCACCAGCAGAGTGGAGGCCCGGGTAGATACGCAGTATTTT	CATSRVEARVDTQYF
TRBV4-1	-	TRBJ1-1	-	TGCGCCAGCAGCCAAGTTCCACAGCTCGGTGAAGCTTTCTTT	CASSQVPQLGEAFF
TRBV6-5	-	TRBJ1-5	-	TGTGCCAGCAGTTACCTGGGAGGCGGTCAGCCCCAGCATTTT	CASSYLGGGQPQHF
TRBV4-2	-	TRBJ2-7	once	TGTGCCAGCAGCCAAGACCGCGCAGGGTACTACGAGCAGTACTTC	CASSQDRAGYYEQYF
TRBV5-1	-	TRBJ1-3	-	TGCGCCAGCTCGGTCGGCAGCGCCGGAAACACCATATATTTT	CASSVGSAGNTIYF
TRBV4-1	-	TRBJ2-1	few	TGCGCCAGCAGCCAAGATCCCGTCTCCTACAATGAGCAGTTCTTC	CASSQDPVSYNEQFF
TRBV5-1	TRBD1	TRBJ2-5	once	TGCGCCAGCAGCTTGGAAGGACAGGGCAGTGAGACCCAGTACTTC	CASSLEGQGSETQYF
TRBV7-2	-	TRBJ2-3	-	TGTGCCAGCAGCTTAGACCTAGCGCCGCTTCGGGCAGATACGCAGTATTTT	CASSLDLAPLRADTQYF
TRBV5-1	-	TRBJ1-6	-	TGCGCCAGCAGCTTGGTAACGGGCCAGGGCCCCTCACCCCTCCACTTT	CASSLVTGQGPSPLHF
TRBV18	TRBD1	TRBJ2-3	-	TGTGCCAGCTCACCCCCAACAGGGGGCAACGCAGATACGCAGTATTTT	CASSPPTGGNADTQYF
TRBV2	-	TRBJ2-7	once	TGTGCCAGCAGCAGGGAACGCGAGCAGTACTTC	CASSREREQYF
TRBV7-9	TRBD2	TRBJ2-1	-	TGTGCCAGCAGCTTAGGGCTAGCGGAGTACAATGAGCAGTTCTTC	CASSLGLAEYNEQFF
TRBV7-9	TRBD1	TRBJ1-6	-	TGTGCCAGCAGCTTATCGGACGGGACAGCCTATAATTCACCCCTCCACTTT	CASSLSDGTAYNSPLHF
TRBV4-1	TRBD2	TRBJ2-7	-	TGCGCCAGCAGCCTCCGGACTAGCGGCGCCTACGAGCAGTACTTC	CASSLRTSGAYEQYF
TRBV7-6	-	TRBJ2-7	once	TGTGCCAGCAGCTTTACTAGATACTACGAGCAGTACTTC	CASSFTRYYEQYF
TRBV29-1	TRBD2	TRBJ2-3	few	TGCAGCGTTGAATTCGCTAGCGGGGACACAGATACGCAGTATTTT	CSVEFASGDTDTQYF
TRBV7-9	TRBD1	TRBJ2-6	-	TGTGCCAGCAGCTATTGGACAGGGGTGGACAACGTCCTGACTTTC	CASSYWTGVDNVLTF
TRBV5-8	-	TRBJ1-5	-	TGTGCCAGCAGCTCCGTATATAGCAATCAGCCCCAGCATTTT	CASSSVYSNQPQHF
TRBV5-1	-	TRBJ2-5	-	TGCGCCAGCAGCGGCGGGGGCTTCGAAGAGACCCAGTACTTC	CASSGGGFEETQYF
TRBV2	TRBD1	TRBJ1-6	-	TGTGCCAGCAGTGAAGGACAGGGGGAATCACCCCTCCACTTT	CASSEGQGESPLHF
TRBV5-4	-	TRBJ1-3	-	TGTGCCAGCAGCCCTGACAGGCAGGGCACCATATATTTT	CASSPDRQGTIYF
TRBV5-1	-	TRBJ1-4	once	TGCGCCAGCAGCTTGGCGGTTCTCGATGAAAAACTGTTTTTT	CASSLAVLDEKLFF
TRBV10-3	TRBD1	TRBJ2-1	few	TGTGCCATCACAAGGACAGGGGTAAATGAGCAGTTCTTC	CAITRTGVNEQFF
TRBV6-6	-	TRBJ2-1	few	TGTGCCAGCAGACGCCACAGGGAGCAGTTCTTC	CASRRHREQFF
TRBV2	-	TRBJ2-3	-	TGTGCCAGCAGTATCTGGCCGAGCACAGATACGCAGTATTTT	CASSIWPSTDTQYF
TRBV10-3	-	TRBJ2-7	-	TGTGCCATCACTCCAAATGAGAAGTACGAGCAGTACTTC	CAITPNEKYEQYF
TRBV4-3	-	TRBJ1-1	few	TGCGCCAGCAGCCAAGTAGGCCAGGGGAGCCCTGAAGCTTTCTTT	CASSQVGQGSPEAFF
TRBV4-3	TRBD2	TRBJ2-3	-	TGCGCCAGCAGCCAAGATCGGGCTAGCGGGGGCAGGGATACGCAGTATTTT	CASSQDRASGGRDTQYF
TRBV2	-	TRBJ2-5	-	TGTGCCAGCAGTGAGGGGGGACCCCAAGAGACCCAGTACTTC	CASSEGGPQETQYF
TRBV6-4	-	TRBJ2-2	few	TGTGCCAGCAGTGACGCAGACACCGGGGAGCTGTTTTTT	CASSDADTGELFF
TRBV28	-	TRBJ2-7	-	TGTGCCGGATGTGCGTCGGGGAGTTCCTACGAGCAGTACTTC	CAGCASGSSYEQYF
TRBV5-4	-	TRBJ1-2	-	TGTGCCAGCAGCCCAGAGGCAGACTATGGCTACACCTTC	CASSPEADYGYTF
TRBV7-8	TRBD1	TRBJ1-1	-	TGTGCCAGCAGCTTGGTCAGGGGGCGAGGGAACACTGAAGCTTTCTTT	CASSLVRGRGNTEAFF
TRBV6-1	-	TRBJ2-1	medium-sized	TGTGCCAGCAGCACGCGTAGGGCACAGGGCAATGAGCAGTTCTTC	CASSTRRAQGNEQFF
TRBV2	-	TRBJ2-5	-	TGTGCCAGCAGGAACTTGGCACCGGAGGGGGAGACCCAGTACTTC	CASRNLAPEGETQYF
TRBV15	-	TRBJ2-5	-	TGTGCCACCAGTGGCAGGGACCAAGAGACCCAGTACTTC	CATSGRDQETQYF
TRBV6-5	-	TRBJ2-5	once	TGTGCCAGCAGTTACGGGCACGTCGGAGAGACCCAGTACTTC	CASSYGHVGETQYF
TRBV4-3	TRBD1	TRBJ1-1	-	TGCGCCAGCAGCCAACTGGGACAGACGAACACTGAAGCTTTCTTT	CASSQLGQTNTEAFF
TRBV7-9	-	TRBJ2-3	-	TGTGCCAGCAGCGCACCCACCCGGGGTACGCAGTATTTT	CASSAPTRGTQYF
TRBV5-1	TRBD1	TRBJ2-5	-	TGCGCCAGCAGCAGGGACAGTTACGAGGCAGAGACCCAGTACTTC	CASSRDSYEAETQYF
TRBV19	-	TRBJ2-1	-	TGTGCCAGTACTCGGAGGGTCGCTGGGGATGAGCAGTTCTTC	CASTRRVAGDEQFF
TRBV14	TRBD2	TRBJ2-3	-	TGTGCCAGCAGCCGGCTAGCGGGGGGTGAAAATACGCAGTATTTT	CASSRLAGGENTQYF
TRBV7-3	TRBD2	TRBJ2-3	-	TGTGCCAGCAGCTTAGGGACTAGCGCCACAGATACGCAGTATTTT	CASSLGTSATDTQYF
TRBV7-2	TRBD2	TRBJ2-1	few	TGTGCCAGCAGCTTAGGTCCCGGGACTAGCGGGGACAATGAGCAGTTCTTC	CASSLGPGTSGDNEQFF
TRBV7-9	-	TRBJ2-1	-	TGTGCCAGCGGGCACCGGGACAAGGGTTACAATGAGCAGTTCTTC	CASGHRDKGYNEQFF
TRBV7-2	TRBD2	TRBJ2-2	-	TGTGCCAGCAGCGCAACTAGCGGGGGGGCGTCCGGGGAGCTGTTTTTT	CASSATSGGASGELFF
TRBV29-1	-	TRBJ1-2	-	TGCAGCGTTGAAGATCAGGGCTCCTATGGCTACACCTTC	CSVEDQGSYGYTF
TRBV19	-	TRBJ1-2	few	TGTGCCAGTAGTATAGCTACTAACTATGGCTACACCTTC	CASSIATNYGYTF
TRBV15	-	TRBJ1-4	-	TGTGCCACCAGCAGAGATAGGGGTGAAAAACTGTTTTTT	CATSRDRGEKLFF
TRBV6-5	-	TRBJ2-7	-	TGTGCCAGCAGCCAGGGGGGCTCCTACGAGCAGTACTTC	CASSQGGSYEQYF
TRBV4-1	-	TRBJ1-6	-	TGCGCCAGCAGCCAAGAAAACAGGTTCTCGTTTAATTCACCCCTCCACTTT	CASSQENRFSFNSPLHF
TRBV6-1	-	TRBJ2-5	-	TGTGCCAGCAGGGGGACTCACCAAGAGACCCAGTACTTC	CASRGTHQETQYF
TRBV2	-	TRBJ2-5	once	TGTGCCAGCGCGGAGCGGTGGCCTGAGACCCAGTACTTC	CASAERWPETQYF